This TCR beta chain was identified in a study of T cell responses to AZD1222 COVID-19 vaccine (TCRdb year 2021). Turning to the overall study: A total of 233 trial participants underwent TCR sequencing, of whom 207 received two doses of AZD1222 and around 26 received two doses of the MenACWY control vaccine. Trial participants were enrolled by age into subgroups of 18-55, 56-69 and 70-plus years, and around 150, 28 and 57 TCR-sequenced participants, respectively, were included in these subgroups. Overall study outcomes, separate from this receptor: Nearly half of unique spike-specific TCRs reportedly recognized epitopes outside regions mutated in the B.1.351 and B.1.1.7 variants. Because no day 14 peak-response samples were available, the repertoires could be characterized only after the peak T cell response. Vaccine-associated CD4 TCRs spanned the whole spike protein, with dominant responses in regions 160-218 and 743-854. Spike-specific TCR breadth and depth rose significantly after two AZD1222 doses compared with day 0 and with MenACWY recipients. In the small 56-69-year group, the increase in depth fell short of significance, most likely because of low power. Only six AZD1222 recipients were SARS-CoV-2 seropositive at baseline, limiting conclusions about previously exposed vaccinees. Participants were mostly white British, with more females than males. The authors suggested clonal diversity may have been underestimated.

According to the study, the label for this sample's time point signals: baseline before first vaccination. The treatment or condition label corresponds to: meningococcal conjugate vaccine given as trial control. Samples from vaccinated people were obtained from the UK trials COV001 and COV002, which included a single-blind randomized controlled phase 2/3 trial of AZD1222 (ChAdOx1 nCoV-19) in healthy adults. For TCRbeta chain sequencing, PBMC samples from trial participants were taken at day 0 and at day 28 after the second dose. This clone has a single count. What this receptor recognizes is not known. Per-base qualities were not stored, and no clone one base away is much larger. The CDR3 regions of human TCRbeta chains were analyzed by immunosequencing. Under the source paper's analysis protocol: Repertoire TCRs were matched against a reference library of SARS-CoV-2-specific TCRs generated with the MIRA antigen-specificity platform. Breadth was defined as the fraction of unique TCRs that were SARS-CoV-2-associated, and depth was defined as the fraction of total T cells that were SARS-CoV-2-associated. Using the MIRA data, every spike-specific TCR was mapped to the spike region that the TCR reacted to and assigned to either a CD4 or a CD8 class. Log10-transformed breadth and depth values were compared by one-way ANOVA with Sidak's multiple comparisons tests. The clones in this table, taken by TCRdb from immuneACCESS, are in-frame only. Not every clone is retained; where verified, under half of the shortfall comes from an unresolved V gene, and the cause of the rest is unknown. V and J calls and clone size are copied from that table; D and trimming were computed from the DNA. Present in this sample are 200,000 or so clones, 75% to 90% of which were seen just once. 2.7% of the sample lies in the top ten.

From the cysteine up to the phenylalanine, the CDR3 has a length of 14 residues. The CDR3 DNA has 42 bases and is translated from base 1. CDR1 KGHSH and CDR2 LQKENI are derived from the germline V gene. V loses 6 bases, J loses 4 bases, and the germline ends lie 13 bases apart. Sequenced material: peripheral blood, taken on day 0 of MenACWY control vaccination. The chain uses TRBV18 and TRBJ1-5; the D gene is unclear. The TCR was taken from an adult in good health. The sequence in DNA is TGTGCCAGCTCCGAGGGAGGAGGTAATCAGCCCCAGCATTTT. It is translated as CASSEGGGNQPQHF. When the CDR3 is completed using the reference TRBV18 and TRBJ1-5 genes on either side, the full variable domain is NAGVMQNPRHLVRRRGQEARLRCSPMKGHSHVYWYRQLPEEGLKFMVYLQKENIIDESGMPKERFSAEFPKEGPSILRIQQVVRGDSAAYFCASSEGGGNQPQHFGDGTRLSIL.